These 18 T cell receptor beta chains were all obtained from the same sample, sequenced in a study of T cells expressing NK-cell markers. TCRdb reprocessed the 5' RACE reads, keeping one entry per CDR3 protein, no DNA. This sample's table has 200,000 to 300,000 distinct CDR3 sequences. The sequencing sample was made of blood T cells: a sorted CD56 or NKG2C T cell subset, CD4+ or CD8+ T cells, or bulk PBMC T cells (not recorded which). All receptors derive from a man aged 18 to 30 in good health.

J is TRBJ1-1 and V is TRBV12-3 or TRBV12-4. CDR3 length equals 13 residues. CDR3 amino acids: CASNVGMNTEAFF.

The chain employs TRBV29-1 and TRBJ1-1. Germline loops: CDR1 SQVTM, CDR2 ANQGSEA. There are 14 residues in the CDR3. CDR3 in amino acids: CSACDGTANTEAFF.

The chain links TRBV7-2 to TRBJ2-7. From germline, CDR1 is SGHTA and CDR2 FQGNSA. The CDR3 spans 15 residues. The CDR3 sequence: CASSLMGRNSYEQYF.

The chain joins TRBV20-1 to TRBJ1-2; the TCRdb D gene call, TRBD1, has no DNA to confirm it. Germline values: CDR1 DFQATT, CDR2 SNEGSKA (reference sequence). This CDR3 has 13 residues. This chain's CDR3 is CSARDRTGQGYTF.

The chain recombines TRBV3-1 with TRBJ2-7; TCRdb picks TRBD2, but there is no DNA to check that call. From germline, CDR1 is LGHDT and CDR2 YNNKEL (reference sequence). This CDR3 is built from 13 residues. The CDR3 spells CATALAGHYEQYF.

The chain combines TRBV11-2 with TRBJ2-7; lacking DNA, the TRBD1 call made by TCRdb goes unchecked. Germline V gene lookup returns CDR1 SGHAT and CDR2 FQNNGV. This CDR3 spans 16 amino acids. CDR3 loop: CASSTPTGESGYEQYF.

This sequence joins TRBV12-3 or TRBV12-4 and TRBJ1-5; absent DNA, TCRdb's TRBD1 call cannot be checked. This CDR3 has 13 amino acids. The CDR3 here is CASRRGPNQPQHF.

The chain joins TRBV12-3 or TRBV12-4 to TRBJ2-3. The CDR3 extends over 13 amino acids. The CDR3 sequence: CASSFTDTDTQYF.

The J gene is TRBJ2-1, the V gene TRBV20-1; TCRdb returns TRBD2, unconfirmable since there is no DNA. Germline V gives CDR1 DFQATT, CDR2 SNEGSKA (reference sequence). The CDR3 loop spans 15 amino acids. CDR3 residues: CSARSLQFSYNEQFF.

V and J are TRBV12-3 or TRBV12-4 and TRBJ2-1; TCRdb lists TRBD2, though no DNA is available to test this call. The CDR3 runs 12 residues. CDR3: CASSLGPTSGFF.

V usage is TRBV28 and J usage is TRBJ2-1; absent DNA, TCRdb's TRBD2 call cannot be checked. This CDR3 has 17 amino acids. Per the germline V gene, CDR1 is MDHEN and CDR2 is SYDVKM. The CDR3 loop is CASSQLGGESFHNEQFF.

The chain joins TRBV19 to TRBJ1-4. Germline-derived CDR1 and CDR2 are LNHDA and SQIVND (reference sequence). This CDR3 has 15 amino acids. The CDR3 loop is CASSEGPTLGEKLFF.

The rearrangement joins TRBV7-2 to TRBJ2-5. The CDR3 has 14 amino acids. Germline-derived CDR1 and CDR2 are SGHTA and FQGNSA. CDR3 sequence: CASSADSSYETQYF.

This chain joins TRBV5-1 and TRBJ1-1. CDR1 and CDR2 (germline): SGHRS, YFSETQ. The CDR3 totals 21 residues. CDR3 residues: CASSSGTAVGEWSWGNTEAFF.

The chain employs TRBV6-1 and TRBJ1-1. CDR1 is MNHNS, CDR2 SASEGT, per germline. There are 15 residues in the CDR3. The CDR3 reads CASSERGIMNTEAFF.

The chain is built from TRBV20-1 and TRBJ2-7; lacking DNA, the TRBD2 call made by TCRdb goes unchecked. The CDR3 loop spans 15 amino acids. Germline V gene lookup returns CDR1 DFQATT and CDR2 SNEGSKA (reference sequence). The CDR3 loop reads CSASNLTSGRGEQYF.

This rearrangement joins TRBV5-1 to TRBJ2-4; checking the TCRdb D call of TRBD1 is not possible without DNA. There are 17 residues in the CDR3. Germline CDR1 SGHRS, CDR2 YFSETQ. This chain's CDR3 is CASSPLDRGHSKNIQYF.

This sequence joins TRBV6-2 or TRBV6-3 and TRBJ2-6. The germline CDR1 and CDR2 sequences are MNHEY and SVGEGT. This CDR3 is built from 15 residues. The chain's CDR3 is CASSPLYSGANVLTF.